This TCR beta chain stems from a study of CXCR3-negative and CXCR3-positive naive CD8 T cells. Germline CDR1 is SEHNR and CDR2 is FQNEAQ (reference sequence). The CDR3 spans 14 residues. UMI-labeled 5' RACE yielded the TRB cDNA libraries. TCRdb reanalyzed the 5' RACE reads, giving one entry per CDR3 protein sequence and no DNA. The listing records 150,000 to 180,000 distinct CDR3 sequences. Whole-study results and caveats: Cryopreserved PBMCs had partly decreased CXCR3 expression; fresh PBMCs were used in most assays. Naive cells used TRBV-TRBJ genes in much the same way whether CXCR3-negative or CXCR3-positive; memory cells did not. Much lower diversity was found in memory CD8+ cells, while both naive subsets had comparably high diversity. When CXCR3-positive naive cells were set against CXCR3-negative naive cells, the former had more hydrophobic TRB CDR3s.

Each CD8+ T cell subset was sorted in triplicate, 300,000 cells each. Regarding this clonotype: What it recognizes is unknown.

The receptor was derived from a human donor in good health. Some clones in this sample may be carry-over from other donors' samples. Sequencing was done on a sample of naive CXCR3+ CD8+ T cells from blood. Subset of the sample: CD45RO-CCR7+CD27+CD95- naive CD8+ T cells expressing CXCR3 (TNR3+). The chain employs TRBV7-9 and TRBJ1-2; no DNA is available, so the TRBD1 call from TCRdb remains unchecked. The CDR3 loop reads CASSSDRTNYGYTF.